Below, 16 T cell receptor beta chains from the same sample are listed, as sequenced in a study of T cells in Graves' hyperthyroidism and ophthalmopathy (dated 2019 in TCRdb). Library preparation employed multiplex PCR. The sample was run on an Illumina HiSeq 2000. TCR beta CDR3 regions were amplified from RNA transcripts. The first round of RT-PCR for the TCR CDR3 was performed with the HTBI primer set and the Qiagen OneStep RT-PCR kit. The public reads were quality trimmed at Q25 with fastp and then assembled into clones with MiXCR by TCRdb, keeping productive beta chains. Each CDR3 protein gets just one entry, which takes the most common genes and DNA from the rows behind it. Counted in this sample were 280,000 or so distinct CDR3 sequences; around 25% of them appeared once. 25% to 30% of the sample is in the top ten clones. Sequences were obtained from blood. These receptor sequences come from a man in his forties with Graves' hyperthyroidism that later progressed to Graves' ophthalmopathy.

This clonotype was seen ten or more times. The genes are TRBV20-1 and TRBJ1-5, with 7 nucleotides matching TRBD1. The junction had 3 bases not matched to a gene; V was cut back by 1 base and J by 6 bases. From germline, CDR1 is DFQATT and CDR2 SNEGSKA (reference sequence). The CDR3 consists of 13 residues. CDR3 sequence reads: CSARVSGGQPQHF. The CDR3 region has the DNA TGCAGTGCTAGAGTGTCAGGGGGTCAGCCCCAGCATTTT.

CDR3 sequence reads: CASSLTWGSSYEQYF. The CDR3 coding sequence is TGCGCCAGCAGCCTCACCTGGGGGAGCTCCTACGAGCAGTACTTC. V is TRBV4-1 and J is TRBJ2-7; D could derive from TRBD1 or TRBD2 (5 bases each). Trimming removed 4 bases from V and 0 bases from J, with 13 bases in between. This CDR3 has 15 amino acids. CDR1 is MGHRA, CDR2 YSYEKL, per germline.

The chain couples TRBV5-1 to TRBJ1-1; 7 nucleotides align to TRBD1. This CDR3 is built from 13 residues. V gave up 4 bases and J gave up 11 bases; unmatched junction bases: 11. Germline V gene sequence: CDR1 SGHRS, CDR2 YFSETQ. DNA of the CDR3: TGCGCCAGCAGCATGGACAGGTGGGGTTTGGCTTTCTTT. Protein sequence: CASSMDRWGLAFF.

This clonotype has a count of ten or more. The gene calls are TRBV24-1 and TRBJ2-2; a possible D gene is TRBD2 (6 bases). The V gene lost 5 bases and the J gene lost 1 base, with 10 bases spanning the gap. The germline V gene has CDR1 KGHDR and CDR2 SFDVKD. The CDR3 covers 15 residues. As DNA, the CDR3 is TGTGCCACCAGTGCCGCGGGATGGAACACCGGGGAGCTGTTTTTT. Translation: CATSAAGWNTGELFF.

V usage is TRBV15 and J usage is TRBJ1-1; 9 positions match TRBD1. The CDR3 runs to 16 residues. V gave up 0 bases and J gave up 4 bases; unmatched junction bases: 6. Looked up from germline, CDR1 is LNHNV and CDR2 is YYDKDF (reference sequence). The CDR3 nucleotides are TGTGCCACCAGCAGAGAACAGGGGGCCGGAGGCACTGAAGCTTTCTTT. Amino acid sequence: CATSREQGAGGTEAFF.

This clonotype was seen a handful of times. A much larger clone lies a single base off, so this may be a read error. This chain connects TRBV29-1 to TRBJ2-3; no clear D. This CDR3 contains 12 residues. Germline V gene data show CDR1 as SQVTM and CDR2 as ANQGSEA. Trimming took 5 bases from V and 6 from J, leaving 12 bases between them. The CDR3 sequence: CSVFQRMDTQYF. The DNA of the CDR3 is TGCAGCGTTTTCCAGAGGATGGATACGCAGTATTTT.

There are many counts of this clonotype. The chain joins TRBV29-1 to TRBJ1-1; possibly TRBD1 for D (6 bases). Germline CDR1 SQVTM, CDR2 ANQGSEA. This CDR3 is built from 16 residues. The V gene lost 6 bases and the J gene lost 4 bases, with 24 bases spanning the gap. Written as DNA, the CDR3 is TGCAGCGTGGACCAGGGGCCCTTTTCCATAGTCACTGAAGCTTTCTTT. Protein product: CSVDQGPFSIVTEAFF.

This clonotype was found many times. The CDR3: CATSDLRQGQETQYF. In DNA, the CDR3 is TGTGCCACCAGTGATCTTCGGCAGGGCCAAGAGACCCAGTACTTC. V and J are TRBV24-1 and TRBJ2-5, with D perhaps matching TRBD1 (5 bases). Germline V CDR1 and CDR2: KGHDR, SFDVKD. Trimming pared 3 bases from V and 1 base from J, leaving 11 bases between. CDR3 length equals 15 residues.

This clonotype was counted ten times or more. This chain links TRBV6-1 with TRBJ2-7; D is unclear. This CDR3 region has 11 residues. The V gene's germline CDR1 is MNHNS and CDR2 SASEGT. The V gene lost 3 bases and the J gene lost 3 bases, with 3 bases spanning the gap. CDR3 protein: CASSDLYEQYF. The CDR3, as DNA: TGTGCCAGCAGTGATCTCTACGAGCAGTACTTC.

The sample holds many counts of this clonotype. The chain employs TRBV6-1 and TRBJ1-2; TRBD1 agrees at 9 bases. Germline assignment: CDR1 MNHNS and CDR2 SASEGT. V gave up 7 bases and J gave up 8 bases; unmatched junction bases: 8. The CDR3 is made up of 13 amino acids. CDR3 sequence (DNA): TGTGCCAGCACCCCGACAGGGGGTCGGGGCTACACCTTC. Residues: CASTPTGGRGYTF.

This clonotype was seen a few times. The CDR3 nucleotides are TGTGCCAGCTCACCACCCGGCGGTTTCTCTGGAAACACCATATATTTT. It codes for CASSPPGGFSGNTIYF. The V and J genes are TRBV18 and TRBJ1-3; D unresolved. Germline V gives CDR1 KGHSH, CDR2 LQKENI. Trimming pared 0 bases from V and 0 bases from J, leaving 9 bases between. The CDR3 covers 16 residues.

This clonotype was detected ten times or more. The chain is built from TRBV5-1 and TRBJ2-1; 7 bases map to TRBD2. V dropped 2 bases and J dropped 5; count of bases not matched to a gene: 7. CDR1 SGHRS and CDR2 YFSETQ come from the germline V gene. The CDR3 extends over 15 amino acids. The CDR3 loop reads CASSLLATTDNEQFF. DNA for the CDR3: TGCGCCAGCAGCTTACTAGCGACAACAGACAATGAGCAGTTCTTC.

A few counts support this clonotype. The chain joins TRBV5-1 to TRBJ2-3; D remains unclear. V was shortened by 4 bases and J by 4 bases, with 16 bases between the two germline ends. The CDR3 covers 15 residues. In germline, CDR1 is SGHRS, CDR2 YFSETQ. The CDR3 DNA is TGCGCCAGCAGCCCCATCGGGTCCCTCGCAGATACGCAGTATTTT. It specifies CASSPIGSLADTQYF. Filled out from reference TRBV5-1 and TRBJ2-3, the complete variable domain reads KAGVTQTPRYLIKTRGQQVTLSCSPISGHRSVSWYQQTPGQGLQFLFEYFSETQRNKGNFPGRFSGRQFSNSRSEMNVSTLELGDSALYLCASSPIGSLADTQYFGPGTRLTVL.

This clonotype has a count of ten or more. The rearrangement links TRBV5-1 to TRBJ1-1; D unresolved. V was trimmed by 2 bases and J by 0 bases, leaving 11 bases between them. This CDR3 region has 15 residues. The V gene's germline CDR1 is SGHRS and CDR2 YFSETQ. CDR3: CASSFQHAVNTEAFF. The CDR3 region has the DNA TGCGCCAGCAGCTTCCAACACGCCGTGAACACTGAAGCTTTCTTT. Complete variable domain (other parts from reference TRBV5-1 and TRBJ1-1): KAGVTQTPRYLIKTRGQQVTLSCSPISGHRSVSWYQQTPGQGLQFLFEYFSETQRNKGNFPGRFSGRQFSNSRSEMNVSTLELGDSALYLCASSFQHAVNTEAFFGQGTRLTVV.

The chain has TRBV6-2 or TRBV6-3 and TRBJ1-5; possibly TRBD1 for D (5 bases). V was shortened by 0 bases and J by 0 bases, with 15 bases between the two germline ends. The CDR3 is 18 residues long. Germline V gene lookup returns CDR1 MNHEY and CDR2 SVGEGT. The CDR3 protein is CASSYSTWGSTSNQPQHF. Here the CDR3 DNA reads TGTGCCAGCAGTTACTCGACGTGGGGCAGTACTAGCAATCAGCCCCAGCATTTT.

This clonotype occurred many times. The chain links TRBV7-8 to TRBJ1-1; unclear D gene. V was clipped by 4 bases and J by 4 bases, with 16 bases between them. The CDR3 loop spans 15 amino acids. The germline CDR1 and CDR2 sequences are SGHVS and FQNEAQ. Here the CDR3 DNA reads TGTGCCAGCAGCTACCTGATCGGGTGGAGCACTGAAGCTTTCTTT. Translating it yields CASSYLIGWSTEAFF.